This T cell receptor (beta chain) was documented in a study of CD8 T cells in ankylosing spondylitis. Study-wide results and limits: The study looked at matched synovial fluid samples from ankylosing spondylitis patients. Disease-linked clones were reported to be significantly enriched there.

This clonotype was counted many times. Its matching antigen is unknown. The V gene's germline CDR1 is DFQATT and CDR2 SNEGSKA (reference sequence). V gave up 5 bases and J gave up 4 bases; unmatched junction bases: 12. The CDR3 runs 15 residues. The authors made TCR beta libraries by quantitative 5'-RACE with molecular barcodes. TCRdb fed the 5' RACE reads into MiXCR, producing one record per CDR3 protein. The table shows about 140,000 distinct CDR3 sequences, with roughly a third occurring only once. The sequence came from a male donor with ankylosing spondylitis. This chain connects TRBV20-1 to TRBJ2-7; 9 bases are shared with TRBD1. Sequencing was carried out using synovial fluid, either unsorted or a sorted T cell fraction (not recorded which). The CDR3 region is CSAATPGTGRYEQYF. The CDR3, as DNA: TGCAGTGCTGCCACTCCCGGGACAGGGAGGTACGAGCAGTACTTC.